The 31 T cell receptor beta chains below come from one sample, sequenced in a study of blood T cell repertoires in COVID-19. Assay used: immunoSEQ multiplex PCR; TCRdb lists only in-frame clones, some missing. The sample comprises around 80,000 clones, around nine tenths of which are singletons, and less than 0.85% rests with the top ten. The sample comprised peripheral blood. Receptor source: a woman aged 80 or over with acute or convalescent COVID-19.

The rearrangement links TRBV19 to TRBJ2-7; no definite D call. The V end lost 1 base, the J end lost 0 bases, and 4 bases lay between the germline ends. CDR3 length: 13 amino acids. Germline V gives CDR1 LNHDA, CDR2 SQIVND (reference sequence). CDR3 sequence reads: CASSIGSSYEQYF. DNA of the CDR3: TGTGCCAGTAGTATAGGCAGCTCCTACGAGCAGTACTTC.

Points on this clone: Other DNA sequences within the sample encode an identical CDR3. The chain employs TRBV3-1 (or the pseudogene TRBV3-2) and TRBJ1-4; TRBD1 aligns across 9 bases. Germline CDR1 is LGHDT and CDR2 is YNNKEL (reference sequence). Trimming at V came to 3 bases and at J to 8 bases, leaving 4 bases not matched to a gene. The CDR3 spans 14 residues. The CDR3 DNA sequence: TGTGCCAGCAGCCAGACAGGGGGTGGGGAAAAACTGTTTTTT. Translated, it gives CASSQTGGGEKLFF.

V is TRBV7-9 and J is TRBJ1-5; the match to TRBD1 covers 7 bases. J was trimmed by 3 bases and V by 2 bases; bases with no gene match: 1. This CDR3 has 14 residues. The germline V gene has CDR1 SEHNR and CDR2 FQNEAQ (reference sequence). CDR3 DNA sequence: TGTGCCAGCAGCTTAACAGGGGACAATCAGCCCCAGCATTTT. Its protein is CASSLTGDNQPQHF.

Only a few counts were recorded for this clone. The chain has TRBV19 and TRBJ1-5, with no clear D. CDR1 LNHDA and CDR2 SQIVND come from the germline V gene (reference sequence). V shed 5 bases and J shed 7 bases, with 12 bases lying between them. The CDR3 is 13 residues long. CDR3: CASSAGSGQPQHF. The CDR3 DNA reads TGTGCCAGTAGTGCGGGATCTGGGCAGCCCCAGCATTTT.

The chain combines TRBV9 with TRBJ2-7; 8 bases agree with TRBD1. The germline V gene encodes CDR1 SGDLS and CDR2 YYNGEE. With 1 base clipped from V and 1 base from J, the junction kept 4 bases outside the gene matches. CDR3 length equals 15 residues. CDR3 sequence reads: CASSVSDRASYEQYF. DNA of the CDR3: TGTGCCAGCAGCGTATCGGACAGGGCATCCTACGAGCAGTACTTC.

The chain links TRBV5-1 to TRBJ1-5; D is uncertain. Between the trimmed V and J ends, which lost 4 bases and 4 bases, there was a span of 9 bases. The germline V gene encodes CDR1 SGHRS and CDR2 YFSETQ. This CDR3 is built from 13 residues. The CDR3 coding sequence is TGCGCCAGCAGCACTGAGTCAAATCAGCCCCAGCATTTT. It encodes CASSTESNQPQHF.

The rearrangement links TRBV6-5 to TRBJ2-3, with 10 bases matching TRBD1. The V gene's germline CDR1 is MNHEY and CDR2 SVGAGI. The ends lost 6 bases at V and 6 bases at J; junction bases unmatched: 3. The length of the CDR3 is 13 residues. This CDR3 reads CASSRDRGDTQYF. The CDR3 coding sequence is TGTGCCAGCAGCCGGGACAGGGGCGATACGCAGTATTTT.

The V call is TRBV6-2 or TRBV6-3, the J call TRBJ1-1, with no clear D. Germline V gene lookup returns CDR1 MNHEY and CDR2 SVGEGT. There are 14 residues in the CDR3. V was shortened by 4 bases and J by 2 bases, with 11 bases between the two germline ends. CDR3 protein: CASSSDWSNTEAFF. In DNA form, the CDR3 reads TGTGCCAGCAGTTCGGACTGGTCCAACACTGAAGCTTTCTTT.

The chain is built from TRBV18 and TRBJ2-7, with TRBD1 matching over 9 bases. The CDR3 totals 14 residues. Germline trimming cut 5 bases from V and 2 bases from J; bases unmatched to any gene: 4. Germline V lookup: CDR1 KGHSH, CDR2 LQKENI. The CDR3 loop reads CASSWGQGTYEQYF. CDR3 nucleotide sequence: TGTGCCAGCTCATGGGGACAGGGCACCTACGAGCAGTACTTC.

This CDR3 reads CASRVTGLSTDTQYF. In DNA form, the CDR3 reads TGTGCCAGCAGGGTGACAGGTCTTTCCACAGATACGCAGTATTTT. This chain connects TRBV6-5 to TRBJ2-3; a possible D gene is TRBD1 (6 bases). Germline loops: CDR1 MNHEY, CDR2 SVGAGI. Trimming removed 6 bases from V and 2 bases from J, with 15 bases in between. The CDR3 has 15 amino acids.

CDR3 DNA sequence: TGTGCCAGCAGTGAAGGGGCAGGGGTATATGGCTACACCTTC. This sequence encodes CASSEGAGVYGYTF. The chain links TRBV2 to TRBJ1-2; D perhaps matches TRBD1 (6 bases). The V gene's germline CDR1 is SNHLY and CDR2 FYNNEI. This CDR3 region has 14 residues. V shed 1 base and J shed 5 bases, with 11 bases lying between them.

This rearrangement joins TRBV6-1 to TRBJ1-2, with D maybe TRBD1 (5 bases). V gave up 3 bases and J gave up 6 bases, with 11 bases separating them. Germline V gene lookup returns CDR1 MNHNS and CDR2 SASEGT. This CDR3 comprises 13 residues. In DNA, the CDR3 is TGTGCCAGCAGTGAGGGACTCCGAGATGGCTACACCTTC. It yields the protein CASSEGLRDGYTF.

Comment on this clone: The sample carries other DNA sequences with the same CDR3. The V call is TRBV3-1 (or the pseudogene TRBV3-2), the J call TRBJ2-1, with no clear D. This CDR3 is 13 amino acids long. Between the trimmed V and J ends, which lost 0 bases and 4 bases, there was a span of 4 bases. Germline CDR1 LGHDT, CDR2 YNNKEL (reference sequence). CDR3 loop: CASSQDRYNEQFF. CDR3 bases: TGTGCCAGCAGCCAAGATCGGTACAATGAGCAGTTCTTC.

The rearrangement links TRBV29-1 to TRBJ2-3, with 8 bases identical to TRBD2. Germline V lookup: CDR1 SQVTM, CDR2 ANQGSEA. The CDR3 loop spans 11 amino acids. The junction had 2 bases not matched to a gene; V was cut back by 6 bases and J by 6 bases. The CDR3 DNA is TGCAGCGTCTCGGGGGGGGATACGCAGTATTTT. Residues: CSVSGGDTQYF.

This rearrangement joins TRBV6-5 to TRBJ2-7; 8 nucleotides match TRBD1. The V segment lost 7 bases and the J segment 4 bases; nucleotides outside the gene matches: 6. CDR1 is MNHEY, CDR2 SVGAGI, per germline. This CDR3 contains 13 residues. As DNA, the CDR3 is TGTGCCAGCAAACAGGGACAGGTGTACGAGCAGTACTTC. Translated: CASKQGQVYEQYF.

The chain combines TRBV4-1 with TRBJ1-1; D not resolved. CDR3 length: 15 amino acids. Looked up from germline, CDR1 is MGHRA and CDR2 is YSYEKL. V was clipped by 2 bases and J by 4 bases, with 14 bases between them. CDR3 sequence: CASSQSLTTGTEAFF. The CDR3 coding sequence is TGCGCCAGCAGCCAATCCTTGACTACGGGCACTGAAGCTTTCTTT.

This chain connects TRBV25-1 to TRBJ1-2; no definite D call. With 2 bases removed from V and 4 bases from J, the gap between germline ends came to 5 bases. Germline V CDR1 and CDR2: MGHDK, SYGVNS. The CDR3 runs 12 residues. As DNA, the CDR3 is TGTGCCAGCAGTGAACCCGGCTATGGCTACACCTTC. It is translated as CASSEPGYGYTF.

This chain joins TRBV6-5 and TRBJ2-2; no clear D. Looked up from germline, CDR1 is MNHEY and CDR2 is SVGAGI. Deletions cut 0 bases from V and 7 bases from J, with 12 bases between. The CDR3 totals 15 residues. CDR3 sequence: CASSYSPRLDGELFF. CDR3 DNA sequence: TGTGCCAGCAGTTACTCCCCCAGACTGGACGGGGAGCTGTTTTTT.

The V gene is TRBV30, the J gene TRBJ1-5, with a possible D match to TRBD1 (6 bases). Germline V gene lookup returns CDR1 GTSNPN and CDR2 SVGIG (reference sequence). Trimming pared 2 bases from V and 1 base from J, leaving 12 bases between. This CDR3 comprises 15 residues. DNA for the CDR3: TGTGCCTGGAGTTGGGGGGGCGGAAGCAATCAGCCCCAGCATTTT. Its protein product is CAWSWGGGSNQPQHF.

The rearrangement links TRBV4-3 to TRBJ2-7; TRBD1 aligns across 7 bases. The V and J ends lost 5 bases and 4 bases, in that order; junction bases with no gene match: 8. This CDR3 has 14 residues. The germline V gene has CDR1 LGHNA and CDR2 YSLEER. DNA for the CDR3: TGCGCCAGCAGCATCCGACAGGGTGCGTACGAGCAGTACTTC. Its protein is CASSIRQGAYEQYF.

The chain uses TRBV20-1 and TRBJ2-7, with a weak D call TRBD1 (5 bases). In germline, CDR1 is DFQATT, CDR2 SNEGSKA (reference sequence). The CDR3 has 15 residues. The germline V and J ends were trimmed by 3 bases and 1 base, with 16 bases remaining between them. CDR3 bases: TGCAGTGCTAGTTTGGCGCAGGGCGGATCCTACGAGCAGTACTTC. Translating gives CSASLAQGGSYEQYF.

This chain links TRBV6-1 with TRBJ1-1; D might be TRBD1 (5 bases). Germline V gene data show CDR1 as MNHNS and CDR2 as SASEGT. The CDR3 runs 14 residues. The ends were cut back, 2 bases at V and 4 bases at J, with 11 bases in the middle. The CDR3 loop reads CASSEQGGSTEAFF. CDR3 DNA sequence: TGTGCCAGCAGTGAACAGGGCGGGAGCACTGAAGCTTTCTTT.

V and J are TRBV4-1 and TRBJ2-7; D is possibly TRBD2 (6 bases). The CDR3 runs to 17 residues. V was clipped by 1 base and J by 5 bases, with 21 bases between them. CDR1 is MGHRA, CDR2 YSYEKL, per germline. The CDR3 here is CASSQVRLLAGRNEQYF. In nucleotides, the CDR3 is TGCGCCAGCAGCCAAGTACGGTTACTAGCTGGTCGCAACGAGCAGTACTTC.

The chain combines TRBV5-5 with TRBJ2-7, with TRBD2 matching over 8 bases. The CDR3 runs to 15 residues. Germline lookup yields CDR1 SGHKS and CDR2 YYEKEE (reference sequence). V dropped 0 bases and J dropped 2; count of bases not matched to a gene: 4. The CDR3 nucleotides read TGTGCCAGCAGCTTGGAACCGGGACTAGCCTACGAGCAGTACTTC. Its translation: CASSLEPGLAYEQYF.

This chain joins TRBV6-5 and TRBJ1-1; weak D call: TRBD1 (5 bases). CDR1 MNHEY and CDR2 SVGAGI come from the germline V gene. CDR3 length: 15 residues. The V end lost 0 bases, the J end lost 0 bases, and 8 bases lay between the germline ends. The CDR3 sequence: CASSYSGGVNTEAFF. The CDR3 nucleotides are TGTGCCAGCAGTTACTCCGGGGGAGTGAACACTGAAGCTTTCTTT.

This chain links TRBV5-6 with TRBJ2-1; TRBD2 is a possible D gene (5 bases). The V gene lost 4 bases and the J gene lost 12 bases, with 11 bases spanning the gap. CDR1 SGHDT and CDR2 YYEEEE come from the germline V gene. This CDR3 comprises 11 residues. The CDR3 coding sequence is TGTGCCAGCAGCGCCGGGGATGGGCAGTTCTTC. Amino acids: CASSAGDGQFF.

The chain links TRBV6-5 to TRBJ1-4; D is undetermined. This CDR3 has 14 amino acids. The germline CDR1 and CDR2 sequences are MNHEY and SVGAGI. V gave up 6 bases and J gave up 5 bases, with 13 bases separating them. CDR3 in amino acids: CASRAGNANEKLFF. CDR3 sequence (DNA): TGTGCCAGCAGAGCCGGGAACGCCAATGAAAAACTGTTTTTT.

V usage is TRBV12-3 or TRBV12-4 and J usage is TRBJ1-3; D ambiguous. The CDR3 has 10 residues. With 6 bases removed from V and 13 bases from J, the gap between germline ends came to 10 bases. The CDR3, as DNA: TGTGCCAGCAGCCTCAAACGGATATATTTT. Its protein is CASSLKRIYF.

V gene TRBV18 combines with J gene TRBJ1-4; D not resolved. V lost 3 bases and J 4 bases, leaving 12 bases between the germline ends. The CDR3 contains 15 residues. Looked up from germline, CDR1 is KGHSH and CDR2 is LQKENI. CDR3 sequence reads: CASSPGSPLNEKLFF. The CDR3 bases are TGTGCCAGCTCACCCGGGAGCCCACTTAATGAAAAACTGTTTTTT.

V usage is TRBV4-2 and J usage is TRBJ2-1; 11 bases line up with TRBD2. After removal of 0 bases from V and 4 bases from J, the junction contained 5 bases not matched to a gene. There are 17 residues in the CDR3. Per germline, CDR1 LGHNA and CDR2 YNFKEQ. The CDR3 loop reads CASSQEARTSGYNEQFF. DNA for the CDR3: TGTGCCAGCAGCCAAGAAGCACGGACTAGCGGGTACAATGAGCAGTTCTTC.

The V gene is TRBV7-9, the J gene TRBJ1-6; possible D gene TRBD1, 5 bases. CDR3 size: 14 residues. The V gene lost 1 base and the J gene lost 7 bases, with 8 bases spanning the gap. CDR1 and CDR2 from the germline V gene are SEHNR and FQNEAQ (reference sequence). CDR3 in amino acids: CASSLGRGNSPLHF. DNA of the CDR3: TGTGCCAGCAGCTTAGGAAGGGGCAATTCACCCCTCCACTTT.